This entry features one TCR beta chain sequence. This table comes from immunoSEQ multiplex PCR, and its TCRdb copy is limited to in-frame clones, with some not included. This table has about 1 million clones, about 80% appearing once. The sample belongs to a study of shared clonotypes between healthy human individuals. Looking at the study overall: The plates for each donor numbered three CD4 naive, three CD4 memory, two CD8 naive and one CD8 memory.

CDR3 size: 12 residues. From germline, CDR1 is MDHEN and CDR2 SYDVKM. V was pared by 2 bases and J by 6 bases, with 7 bases between. The material sequenced was memory CD4+ T cells sorted from blood. The subset here: CD45RA-negative fraction. This sequence originates from a man aged 18 to 30 in good health. J is TRBJ1-2 and V is TRBV28; D uncertain. CDR3 protein: CASSLTGDGYTF. The CDR3 region has the DNA TGTGCCAGCAGTTTAACGGGAGATGGCTACACCTTC.